Listed below are T cell receptor beta chains from one sample, sequenced in a study of identical twins. From the 5' RACE reads, TCRdb called clonotypes with MiXCR, one entry per CDR3 protein. Of 650,000 to 800,000 distinct CDR3 sequences detected, under 9% appear once; the ten largest clones hold 0.8% to 1%. This same sample was also taken into another study, of yellow fever vaccine responses in identical twins.

The sample comprised PBMCs. The receptor source for this set is a woman between 18 and 29 years old in good health. Each CDR3 is given with its conserved first and last residue. A D gene is named only where the DNA matches it firmly.

j_gene | v_gene | d_gene | CDR3aa
TRBJ2-2 | TRBV3-1 | - | CASSLRTVKVAGELFF
TRBJ1-5 | TRBV7-9 | - | CASSGGRGAGQPQHF
TRBJ2-1 | TRBV7-9 | TRBD2 | CASSLAMAGGQRGEQFF
TRBJ2-2 | TRBV12-3/TRBV12-4 | - | CASSLQSTGELFF
TRBJ2-3 | TRBV11-2 | - | CASSLWGLRGGGRGILDTQYF
TRBJ2-3 | TRBV5-1 | - | CASSTGTTSTDTQYF
TRBJ2-3 | TRBV28 | TRBD2 | CASTINLLLAGSTDTQYF
TRBJ2-1 | TRBV19 | - | CASSTRRVHYNEQFF
TRBJ1-5 | TRBV12-3/TRBV12-4 | - | CASTLGNQPQHF
TRBJ2-1 | TRBV2 | - | CASSSPIGAINEQFF
TRBJ2-3 | TRBV29-1 | - | CSARDNTDTQYF
TRBJ2-4 | TRBV11-2 | - | CASSSLTSFGKNIQYF
TRBJ2-3 | TRBV5-1 | - | CASSRTGEVADTQYF
TRBJ1-2 | TRBV20-1 | TRBD1 | CSASKTGNYGYTF
TRBJ2-1 | TRBV7-9 | TRBD2 | CASSFPVAGGNNEQFF
TRBJ1-4 | TRBV18 | - | CASSPPLTGNNEKLFF
TRBJ2-7 | TRBV6-5 | TRBD2 | CASSYSGLAGGLHEQYF
TRBJ1-1 | TRBV29-1 | - | CSVGVALNTEAFF
TRBJ2-3 | TRBV10-3 | - | CAISAAMLKASSTDTQYF